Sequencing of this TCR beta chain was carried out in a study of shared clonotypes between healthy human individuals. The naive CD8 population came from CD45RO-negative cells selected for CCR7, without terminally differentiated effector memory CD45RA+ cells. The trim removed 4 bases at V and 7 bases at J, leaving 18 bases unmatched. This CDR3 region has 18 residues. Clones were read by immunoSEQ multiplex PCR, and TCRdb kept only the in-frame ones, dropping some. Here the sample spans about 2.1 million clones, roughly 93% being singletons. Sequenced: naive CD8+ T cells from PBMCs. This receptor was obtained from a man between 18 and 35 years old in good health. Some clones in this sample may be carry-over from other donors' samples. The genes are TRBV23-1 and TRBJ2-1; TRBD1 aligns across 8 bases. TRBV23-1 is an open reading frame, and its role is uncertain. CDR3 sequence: CASSRPRDGTGRQNEQFF. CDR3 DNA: TGCGCCAGCAGTCGACCTCGAGATGGGACAGGTCGCCAAAATGAGCAGTTCTTC.